Included here is one TCR beta chain sequence, with context. This specimen belongs to a study of blood T cell repertoires in COVID-19. Assay used: immunoSEQ multiplex PCR; TCRdb lists only in-frame clones, some missing. The data hold approximately 250,000 clones, with approximately 85% observed a single time. There are 16 residues in the CDR3. V lost 1 base, J lost 4 bases, and 7 bases stayed unmatched. The V gene's germline CDR1 is MNHNS and CDR2 SASEGT. This chain connects TRBV6-1 to TRBJ1-5, with 7 bases lining up with TRBD1. The sequence was collected from a woman aged 45-59 years with acute COVID-19. The sample was PBMCs or T cells enriched from blood (not recorded which). The CDR3 region is CASSEGTTGRNQPQHF. CDR3 DNA: TGTGCCAGCAGTGAAGGGACGACAGGGCGTAATCAGCCCCAGCATTTT.